The rows below give T cell receptor beta chains drawn from one sample of a study of graft-versus-host responses after intestinal transplantation. Clones were read by immunoSEQ multiplex PCR, and TCRdb kept only the in-frame ones, dropping some. The sample lists about 98,000 clones, roughly 88% seen once, with approximately 1.4% in the top ten. The sequenced sample was PBMCs, obtained 255 days after intestinal transplant. The receptors were gathered from a human patient who received an intestinal transplant, so some T cells may come from the graft donor. Each CDR3 is given with its conserved first and last residue. Each record gives: J gene, D gene, V gene, clone size, CDR3 DNA, CDR3 protein. A D gene is named only where the DNA matches it firmly. Clone size appears in some rows only: once, few, many, or a class for an expanded clone.

J gene: TRBJ2-5
D gene: -
V gene: TRBV9
clone size: once
CDR3 DNA: TGTGCCAGCAGCGCAAGCCATACCCAAGAGACCCAGTACTTC
CDR3 protein: CASSASHTQETQYF

J gene: TRBJ2-1
D gene: -
V gene: TRBV6-5
clone size: -
CDR3 DNA: TGTGCCAGCAGTTTTACTAGCTCCTCCTACAATGAGCAGTTCTTC
CDR3 protein: CASSFTSSSYNEQFF

J gene: TRBJ2-2
D gene: -
V gene: TRBV27
clone size: -
CDR3 DNA: TGTGCCAGCAGTTTATCGGGTGACACCGGGGAGCTGTTTTTT
CDR3 protein: CASSLSGDTGELFF

J gene: TRBJ2-7
D gene: -
V gene: TRBV23-1
clone size: -
CDR3 DNA: TGCGCCAGCAGTCAATCGCCCCGGACAGTCCCGAGCTCTTACGAGCAGTACTTC
CDR3 protein: CASSQSPRTVPSSYEQYF

J gene: TRBJ2-5
D gene: -
V gene: TRBV18
clone size: -
CDR3 DNA: TGTGCCAGCTCACCCCGGGACAACGGGGAGACCCAGTACTTC
CDR3 protein: CASSPRDNGETQYF

J gene: TRBJ1-5
D gene: -
V gene: TRBV19
clone size: -
CDR3 DNA: TGTGCCAGTAGTATCGGGGGCGAACCCCAGCATTTT
CDR3 protein: CASSIGGEPQHF

J gene: TRBJ1-1
D gene: -
V gene: TRBV6-1
clone size: -
CDR3 DNA: TGTGCCAGCAGTGAAGAAGGTGGGGAAGCTTTCTTT
CDR3 protein: CASSEEGGEAFF

J gene: TRBJ1-6
D gene: TRBD1
V gene: TRBV4-1
clone size: few
CDR3 DNA: TGCGCCAGCAGCCAAGATGAGGGACAGGGAGGGTCACCCCTCCACTTT
CDR3 protein: CASSQDEGQGGSPLHF

J gene: TRBJ2-7
D gene: -
V gene: TRBV15
clone size: -
CDR3 DNA: TGTGCCACCAGCAGAGATTTTAGTAAGATCTCCTACGAGCAGTACTTC
CDR3 protein: CATSRDFSKISYEQYF

J gene: TRBJ2-1
D gene: -
V gene: TRBV12-5
clone size: -
CDR3 DNA: TGTGCTAGTGGGACTAGTCTCAATGAGCAGTTCTTC
CDR3 protein: CASGTSLNEQFF

J gene: TRBJ2-7
D gene: -
V gene: TRBV27
clone size: -
CDR3 DNA: TGTGCCAGCAGTTCTTTCCCGGGGGCCTCCTACGAGCAGTACTTC
CDR3 protein: CASSSFPGASYEQYF

J gene: TRBJ1-2
D gene: -
V gene: TRBV29-1
clone size: -
CDR3 DNA: TGCAGCGTCCCGACCCCCCCAGGGCCATCTGGTTATGGCTACACCTTC
CDR3 protein: CSVPTPPGPSGYGYTF

J gene: TRBJ1-5
D gene: -
V gene: TRBV7-9
clone size: -
CDR3 DNA: TGTGCCAGCAGCTTAGGTCCAGGGTTCAATCAGCCCCAGCATTTT
CDR3 protein: CASSLGPGFNQPQHF

J gene: TRBJ1-2
D gene: TRBD1
V gene: TRBV6-1
clone size: few
CDR3 DNA: TGTGCCAGCAGTGAAGGAGGGGGCCCCACGCACACCTTC
CDR3 protein: CASSEGGGPTHTF

J gene: TRBJ1-2
D gene: TRBD1
V gene: TRBV7-9
clone size: -
CDR3 DNA: TGTGCCAGCAGCATATCCGGGACAGGATATGGCTACACCTTC
CDR3 protein: CASSISGTGYGYTF

J gene: TRBJ2-3
D gene: TRBD1
V gene: TRBV7-9
clone size: -
CDR3 DNA: TGTGCCAGCAGCTTAGTAGGGACAGGGGGGCTACCCAGCCAAGGACAGTATTTT
CDR3 protein: CASSLVGTGGLPSQGQYF

J gene: TRBJ1-1
D gene: -
V gene: TRBV2
clone size: -
CDR3 DNA: TGTGCCAGCAGTGCAACGGGGGCCGAAGGGTACACTGAAGCTTTCTTT
CDR3 protein: CASSATGAEGYTEAFF

J gene: TRBJ2-7
D gene: TRBD2
V gene: TRBV6-5
clone size: -
CDR3 DNA: TGTGCCAGGGGACTAGCGGGAGCAACTTCCTACGAGCAGTACTTC
CDR3 protein: CARGLAGATSYEQYF

J gene: TRBJ1-6
D gene: -
V gene: TRBV27
clone size: -
CDR3 DNA: TGTGCCAGCACTCAAATTGGACCGCTTGCGGCCCTCCACTTT
CDR3 protein: CASTQIGPLAALHF

J gene: TRBJ1-1
D gene: -
V gene: TRBV5-6
clone size: few
CDR3 DNA: TGTGCCAGCAGCCGATGGGGGGGAATGGATACTGAAGCTTTCTTT
CDR3 protein: CASSRWGGMDTEAFF

J gene: TRBJ2-1
D gene: -
V gene: TRBV7-2
clone size: -
CDR3 DNA: TGTGCCAGCAGCACAACCCCCCAGCGGTACAATGAGCAGTTCTTC
CDR3 protein: CASSTTPQRYNEQFF

J gene: TRBJ1-5
D gene: -
V gene: TRBV5-6
clone size: -
CDR3 DNA: TGTGCCAGCAGCTTGCGTTCTCAGGGTTATCAGCCCCAGCATTTT
CDR3 protein: CASSLRSQGYQPQHF

J gene: TRBJ2-1
D gene: -
V gene: TRBV6-5
clone size: -
CDR3 DNA: TGTGCCAGCAGTTACTCGGGCCATCGGTTCTTC
CDR3 protein: CASSYSGHRFF

J gene: TRBJ1-2
D gene: TRBD1
V gene: TRBV28
clone size: -
CDR3 DNA: TGTGCCAGCAGTCCTTCCGGGACAGGGAATACTAACTATGGCTACACCTTC
CDR3 protein: CASSPSGTGNTNYGYTF

J gene: TRBJ2-7
D gene: -
V gene: TRBV5-4
clone size: -
CDR3 DNA: TGTGCCAGCAGCTTAGGAGACACTGCCTACGAGCAGTACTTC
CDR3 protein: CASSLGDTAYEQYF

J gene: TRBJ1-1
D gene: -
V gene: TRBV5-1
clone size: -
CDR3 DNA: TGCGCCAGCGGAGGACAGCCGAACACTGAAGCTTTCTTT
CDR3 protein: CASGGQPNTEAFF